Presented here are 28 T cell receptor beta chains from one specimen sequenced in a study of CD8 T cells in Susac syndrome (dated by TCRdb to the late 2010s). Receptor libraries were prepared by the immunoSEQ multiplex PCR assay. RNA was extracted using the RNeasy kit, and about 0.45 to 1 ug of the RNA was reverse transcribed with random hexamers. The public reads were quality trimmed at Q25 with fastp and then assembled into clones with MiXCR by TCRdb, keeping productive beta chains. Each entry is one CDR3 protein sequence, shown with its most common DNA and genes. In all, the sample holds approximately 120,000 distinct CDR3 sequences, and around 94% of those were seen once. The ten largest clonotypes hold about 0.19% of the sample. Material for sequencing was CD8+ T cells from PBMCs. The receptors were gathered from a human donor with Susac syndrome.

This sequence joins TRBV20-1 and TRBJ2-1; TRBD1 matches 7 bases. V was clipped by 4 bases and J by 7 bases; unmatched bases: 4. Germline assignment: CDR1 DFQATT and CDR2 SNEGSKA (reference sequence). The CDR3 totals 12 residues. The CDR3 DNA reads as TGCAGTGCTACCGACAGGGAGAATGAGCAGTTCTTC. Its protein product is CSATDRENEQFF.

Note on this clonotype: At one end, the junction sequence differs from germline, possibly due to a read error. The DNA for the CDR3 is TGTGCTAGCAGCTTAGAGCCCTCCTTAGCGGGAGAACCTGAAGAGACCCAGTACTTC. Amino acid sequence: CASSLEPSLAGEPEETQYF. The chain has TRBV7-7 and TRBJ2-5, with 9 positions matching TRBD2. This CDR3 contains 19 residues. CDR1 SSHAT and CDR2 FNYEAQ come from the germline V gene (reference sequence).

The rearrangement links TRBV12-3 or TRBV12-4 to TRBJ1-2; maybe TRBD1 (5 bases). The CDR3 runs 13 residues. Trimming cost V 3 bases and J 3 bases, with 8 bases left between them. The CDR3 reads CASSLGRDYGYTF. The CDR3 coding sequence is TGTGCCAGCAGTTTGGGCAGGGACTATGGCTACACCTTC.

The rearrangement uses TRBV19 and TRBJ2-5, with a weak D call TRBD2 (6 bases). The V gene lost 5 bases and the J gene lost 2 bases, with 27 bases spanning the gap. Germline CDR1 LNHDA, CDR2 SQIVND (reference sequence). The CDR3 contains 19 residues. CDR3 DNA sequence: TGTGCCAGTAGTGATCACCTACTAGCTCTGGCGTTTCATCAAGAGACCCAGTACTTC. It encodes CASSDHLLALAFHQETQYF.

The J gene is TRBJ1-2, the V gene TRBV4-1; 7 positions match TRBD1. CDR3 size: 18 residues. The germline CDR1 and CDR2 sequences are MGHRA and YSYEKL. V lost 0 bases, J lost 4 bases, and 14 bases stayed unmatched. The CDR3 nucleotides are TGCGCCAGCAGCCAAGATCGGGACAGCTTTACTCCCCTCTATGGCTACACCTTC. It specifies CASSQDRDSFTPLYGYTF.

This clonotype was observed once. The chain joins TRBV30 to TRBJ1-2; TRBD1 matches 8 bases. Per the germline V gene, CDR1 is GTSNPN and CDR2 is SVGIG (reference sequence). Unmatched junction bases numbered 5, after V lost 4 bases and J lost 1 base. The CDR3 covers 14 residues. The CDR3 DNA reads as TGTGCCTGGACAGGGGGCGTCGTTAACTATGGCTACACCTTC. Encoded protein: CAWTGGVVNYGYTF.

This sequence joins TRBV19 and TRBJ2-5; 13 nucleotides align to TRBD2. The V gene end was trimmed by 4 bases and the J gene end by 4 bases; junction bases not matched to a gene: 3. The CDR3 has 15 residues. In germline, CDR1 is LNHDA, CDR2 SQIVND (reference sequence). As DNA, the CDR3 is TGTGCCAGTAGTACCCGACTAGCGGGGGGAGAGACCCAGTACTTC. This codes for CASSTRLAGGETQYF.

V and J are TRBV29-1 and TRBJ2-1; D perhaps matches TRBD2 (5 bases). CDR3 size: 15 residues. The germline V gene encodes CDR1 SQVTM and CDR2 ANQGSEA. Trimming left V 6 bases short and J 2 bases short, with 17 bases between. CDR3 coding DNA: TGCAGCGTCAGCAGCGGAGAGAGTCCCTACAATGAGCAGTTCTTC. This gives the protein CSVSSGESPYNEQFF.

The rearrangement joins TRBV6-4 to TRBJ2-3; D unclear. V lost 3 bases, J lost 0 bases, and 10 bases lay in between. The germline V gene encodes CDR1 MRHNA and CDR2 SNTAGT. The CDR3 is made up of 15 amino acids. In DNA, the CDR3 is TGTGCCAGCAGTGAGAGCCAGGAAAGCACAGATACGCAGTATTTT. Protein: CASSESQESTDTQYF.

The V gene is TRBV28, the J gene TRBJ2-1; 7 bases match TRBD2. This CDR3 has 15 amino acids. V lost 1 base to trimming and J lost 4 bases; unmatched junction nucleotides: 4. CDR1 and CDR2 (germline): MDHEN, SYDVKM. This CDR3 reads CASSLLGGEYNEQFF. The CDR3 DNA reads TGTGCCAGCAGTTTATTGGGGGGGGAATACAATGAGCAGTTCTTC.

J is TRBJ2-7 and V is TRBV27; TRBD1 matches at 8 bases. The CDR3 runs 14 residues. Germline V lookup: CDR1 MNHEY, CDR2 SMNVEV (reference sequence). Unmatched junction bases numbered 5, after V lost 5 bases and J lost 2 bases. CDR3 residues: CASSDRDRTYEQYF. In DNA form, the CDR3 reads TGTGCCAGCAGTGACCGGGACAGGACCTACGAGCAGTACTTC.

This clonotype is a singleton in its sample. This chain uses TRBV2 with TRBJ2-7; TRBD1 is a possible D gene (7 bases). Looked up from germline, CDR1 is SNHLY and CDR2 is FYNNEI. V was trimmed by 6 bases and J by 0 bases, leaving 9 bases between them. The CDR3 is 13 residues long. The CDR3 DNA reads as TGTGCCAGCAGGCAGGGGGGCTCCTACGAGCAGTACTTC. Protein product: CASRQGGSYEQYF.

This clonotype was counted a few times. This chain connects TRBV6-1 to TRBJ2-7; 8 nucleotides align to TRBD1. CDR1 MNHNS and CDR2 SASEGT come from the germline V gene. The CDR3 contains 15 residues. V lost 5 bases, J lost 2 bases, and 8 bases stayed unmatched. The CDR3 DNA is TGTGCCAGCAGTTACGAAGGACAGGGACCCTACGAGCAGTACTTC. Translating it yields CASSYEGQGPYEQYF.

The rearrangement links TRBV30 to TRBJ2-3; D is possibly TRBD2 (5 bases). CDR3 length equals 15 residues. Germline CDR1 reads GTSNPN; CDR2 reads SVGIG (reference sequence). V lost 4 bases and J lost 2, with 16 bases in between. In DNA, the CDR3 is TGTGCCTGGAAATCCCCCGAGAGGGACACAGATACGCAGTATTTT. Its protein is CAWKSPERDTDTQYF.

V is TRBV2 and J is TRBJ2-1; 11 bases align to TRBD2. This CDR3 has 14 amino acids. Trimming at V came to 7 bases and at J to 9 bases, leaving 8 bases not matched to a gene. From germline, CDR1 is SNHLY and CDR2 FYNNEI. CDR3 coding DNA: TGTGCCAGCATTCGGCTAGCGGGGGGTACTGAGCAGTTCTTC. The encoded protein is CASIRLAGGTEQFF.

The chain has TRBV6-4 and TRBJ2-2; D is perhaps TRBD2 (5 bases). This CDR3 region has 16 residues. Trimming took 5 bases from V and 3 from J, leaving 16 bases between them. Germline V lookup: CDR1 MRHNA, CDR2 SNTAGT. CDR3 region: CASSFTEEWDTGELFF. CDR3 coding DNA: TGTGCCAGCAGTTTTACGGAGGAGTGGGACACCGGGGAGCTGTTTTTT.

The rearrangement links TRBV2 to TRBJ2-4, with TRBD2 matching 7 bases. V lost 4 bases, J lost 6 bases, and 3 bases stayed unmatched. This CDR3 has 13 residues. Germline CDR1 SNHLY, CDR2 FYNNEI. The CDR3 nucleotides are TGTGCCAGCAGTGGCGGGGGTCTAAACATTCAGTACTTC. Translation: CASSGGGLNIQYF.

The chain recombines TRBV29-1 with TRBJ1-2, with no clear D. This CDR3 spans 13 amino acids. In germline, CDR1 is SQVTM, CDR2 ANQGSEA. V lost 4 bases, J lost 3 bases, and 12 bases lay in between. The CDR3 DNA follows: TGCAGCGTTGGGACCCAGAGGGACTATGGCTACACCTTC. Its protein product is CSVGTQRDYGYTF. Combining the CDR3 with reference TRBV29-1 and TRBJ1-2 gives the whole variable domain SAVISQKPSRDICQRGTSLTIQCQVDSQVTMMFWYRQQPGQSLTLIATANQGSEATYESGFVIDKFPISRPNLTFSTLTVSNMSPEDSSIYLCSVGTQRDYGYTFGSGTRLTVV.

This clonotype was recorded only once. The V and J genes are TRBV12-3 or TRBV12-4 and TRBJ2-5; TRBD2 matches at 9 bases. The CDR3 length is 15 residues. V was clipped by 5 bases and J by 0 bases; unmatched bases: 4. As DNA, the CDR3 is TGTGCCAGCAGTGTACTAGCGGGTTACCAAGAGACCCAGTACTTC. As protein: CASSVLAGYQETQYF.

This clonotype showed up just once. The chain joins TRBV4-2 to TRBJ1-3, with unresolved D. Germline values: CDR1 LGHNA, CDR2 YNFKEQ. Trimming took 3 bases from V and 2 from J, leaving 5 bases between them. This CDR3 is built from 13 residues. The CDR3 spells CASSQGPGNTIYF. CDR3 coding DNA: TGTGCCAGCAGCCAGGGCCCTGGAAACACCATATATTTT.

CDR3 in DNA: TGCGCCAGCAGCCAAGATAACGACTACGAGCAGTACTTC. Its protein is CASSQDNDYEQYF. This sequence joins TRBV4-3 and TRBJ2-7; D is ambiguous. Germline CDR1 is LGHNA and CDR2 is YSLEER. V lost 0 bases and J 3 bases, leaving 6 bases between the germline ends. The CDR3 contains 13 residues.

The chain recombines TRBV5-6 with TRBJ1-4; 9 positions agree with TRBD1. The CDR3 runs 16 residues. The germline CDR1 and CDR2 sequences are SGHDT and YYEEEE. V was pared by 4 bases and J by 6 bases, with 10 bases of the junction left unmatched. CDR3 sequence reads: CASSELPGQGHEKLFF. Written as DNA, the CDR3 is TGTGCCAGCAGCGAATTACCGGGACAGGGCCATGAAAAACTGTTTTTT. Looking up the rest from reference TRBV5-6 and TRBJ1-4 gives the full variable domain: DAGVTQSPTHLIKTRGQQVTLRCSPKSGHDTVSWYQQALGQGPQFIFQYYEEEERQRGNFPDRFSGHQFPNYSSELNVNALLLGDSALYLCASSELPGQGHEKLFFGSGTQLSVL.

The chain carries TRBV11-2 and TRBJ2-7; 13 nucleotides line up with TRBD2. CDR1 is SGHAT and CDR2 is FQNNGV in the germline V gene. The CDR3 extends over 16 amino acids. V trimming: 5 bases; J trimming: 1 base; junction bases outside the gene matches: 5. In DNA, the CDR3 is TGTGCCAGCAGCGGGGGGACTAGCGGGGAATCCTACGAGCAGTACTTC. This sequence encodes CASSGGTSGESYEQYF.

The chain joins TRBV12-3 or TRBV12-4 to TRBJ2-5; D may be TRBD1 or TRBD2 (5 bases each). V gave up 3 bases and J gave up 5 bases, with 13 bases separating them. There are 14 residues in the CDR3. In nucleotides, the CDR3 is TGTGCCAGCAGTTTGGGCTGGGGGTACGAGACCCAGTACTTC. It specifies CASSLGWGYETQYF.

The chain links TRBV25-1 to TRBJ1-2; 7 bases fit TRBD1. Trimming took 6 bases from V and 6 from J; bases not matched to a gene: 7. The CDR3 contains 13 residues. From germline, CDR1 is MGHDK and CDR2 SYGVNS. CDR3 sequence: CASSLQGIDGYTF. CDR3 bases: TGTGCCAGCAGCTTACAGGGGATAGATGGCTACACCTTC.

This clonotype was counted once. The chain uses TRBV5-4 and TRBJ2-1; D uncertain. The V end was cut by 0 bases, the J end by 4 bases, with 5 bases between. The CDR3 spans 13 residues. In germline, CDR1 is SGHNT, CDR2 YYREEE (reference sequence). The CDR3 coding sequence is TGTGCCAGCAGCTTGGAAGAATACAATGAGCAGTTCTTC. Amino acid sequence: CASSLEEYNEQFF.

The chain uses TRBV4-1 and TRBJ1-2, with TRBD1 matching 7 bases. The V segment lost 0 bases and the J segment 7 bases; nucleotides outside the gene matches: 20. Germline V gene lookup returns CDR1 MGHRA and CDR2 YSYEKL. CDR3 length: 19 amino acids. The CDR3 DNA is TGCGCCAGCAGCCAAGAAGGGGGCAGCTCAGGTCCCCCCTCATTTGGCTACACCTTC. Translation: CASSQEGGSSGPPSFGYTF.

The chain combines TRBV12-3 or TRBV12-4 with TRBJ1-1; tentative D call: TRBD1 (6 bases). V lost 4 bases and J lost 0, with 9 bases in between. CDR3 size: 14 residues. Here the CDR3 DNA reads TGTGCCAGCAGTTCGGACAGATTGAACACTGAAGCTTTCTTT. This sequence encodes CASSSDRLNTEAFF.